These 8 T cell receptor beta chains share one sample of origin, sequenced in a study of T-cell memory formation after mild COVID-19. TCRdb recomputed calls from the 5' RACE reads with MiXCR, one row per CDR3 protein. The table records 170,000 or so distinct CDR3 sequences, about a fifth of them present only once. The specimen sequenced was PBMCs or a T cell subset sorted from them (not recorded which). The receptor set was obtained from an adult woman who had mild COVID-19 (a few samples of this study predate the infection). Cell type and time point are not known.

The rearrangement links TRBV14 to TRBJ1-2, with no clear D. This CDR3 spans 14 amino acids. CDR1 is SGHDN, CDR2 FVKESK, per germline. V shed 0 bases and J shed 3 bases, with 8 bases lying between them. The CDR3 is CASSQDGLYYGYTF. The CDR3 nucleotides are TGTGCCAGCAGCCAAGATGGGTTATACTATGGCTACACCTTC.

V is TRBV29-1 and J is TRBJ2-1; 7 nucleotides agree with TRBD1. From germline, CDR1 is SQVTM and CDR2 ANQGSEA. The length of the CDR3 is 15 residues. The junction had 7 bases not matched to a gene; V was cut back by 0 bases and J by 5 bases. The DNA for the CDR3 is TGCAGCGTTGAAGAAGGGGACAGCATTAACAATGAGCAGTTCTTC. Its translation: CSVEEGDSINNEQFF.

This clonotype has a handful of counts. CDR3 protein: CASSPAGSEQYF. As DNA, the CDR3 is TGCGCCAGCAGCCCGGCCGGGAGCGAGCAGTACTTC. The chain uses TRBV5-1 and TRBJ2-7, with a possible D match to TRBD2 (6 bases). CDR1 SGHRS and CDR2 YFSETQ come from the germline V gene. Deletions cut 4 bases from V and 6 bases from J, with 11 bases between. The CDR3 sequence is 12 residues long. Using reference TRBV5-1 and TRBJ2-7 for the parts outside the CDR3, the full variable domain is KAGVTQTPRYLIKTRGQQVTLSCSPISGHRSVSWYQQTPGQGLQFLFEYFSETQRNKGNFPGRFSGRQFSNSRSEMNVSTLELGDSALYLCASSPAGSEQYFGPGTRLTVT.

This clonotype was picked up a small number of times. This chain connects TRBV11-3 to TRBJ2-1; 9 bases are a match to TRBD2. The V gene's germline CDR1 is SGHNT and CDR2 YENEEA. This CDR3 spans 17 amino acids. Germline trimming cut 4 bases from V and 5 bases from J; bases unmatched to any gene: 12. The DNA of the CDR3 is TGTGCCAGCAGCTCATACCGGGGGACTAGCCTTCACAATGAGCAGTTCTTC. Its protein product is CASSSYRGTSLHNEQFF. Full variable domain (remainder filled in from reference TRBV11-3 and TRBJ2-1): EAGVVQSPRYKIIEKKQPVAFWCNPISGHNTLYWYLQNLGQGPELLIRYENEEAVDDSQLPKDRFSAERLKGVDSTLKIQPAELGDSAVYLCASSSYRGTSLHNEQFFGPGTRLTVL.

Only a few counts were recorded for this clonotype. The V and J genes are TRBV12-3 or TRBV12-4 and TRBJ2-1; D call uncertain. The CDR3 covers 12 residues. V shed 1 base and J shed 9 bases, with 7 bases lying between them. CDR3 DNA: TGTGCCAGCAGTTTAGTGGTTGTTGAGCAGTTCTTC. Protein product: CASSLVVVEQFF.

Worth noting for this clonotype: Mismatch with germline at one junction end may stem from a read error. This sequence joins TRBV28 and TRBJ1-1, with TRBD1 matching 7 bases. CDR3 length: 15 amino acids. Germline V CDR1 and CDR2: MDHEN, SYDVKM. Here the CDR3 DNA reads TGTGCCAGCAGAGTGACAGGGTACCTGAACACTGAAGATTTCTTT. Its protein product is CASRVTGYLNTEDFF.

This clonotype was observed a few times. The chain couples TRBV7-3 to TRBJ2-2; 12 nucleotides line up with TRBD2. Germline values: CDR1 SGHTA, CDR2 FQGTGA. The CDR3 extends over 15 amino acids. V lost 2 bases and J lost 6; bases outside the gene matches: 1. CDR3 coding DNA: TGTGCCAGCAGCTTACTAGCGGGAGGGCCCGGGGAGCTGTTTTTT. Protein product: CASSLLAGGPGELFF.

The chain has TRBV2 and TRBJ2-5; 11 nucleotides agree with TRBD2. The CDR3 spans 16 residues. V lost 4 bases and J lost 3; bases outside the gene matches: 7. CDR1 is SNHLY, CDR2 FYNNEI, per germline. CDR3 nucleotides: TGTGCCAGCAGTGCCCCTAGCGGGGGGCCCGAAGAGACCCAGTACTTC. The encoded protein is CASSAPSGGPEETQYF.